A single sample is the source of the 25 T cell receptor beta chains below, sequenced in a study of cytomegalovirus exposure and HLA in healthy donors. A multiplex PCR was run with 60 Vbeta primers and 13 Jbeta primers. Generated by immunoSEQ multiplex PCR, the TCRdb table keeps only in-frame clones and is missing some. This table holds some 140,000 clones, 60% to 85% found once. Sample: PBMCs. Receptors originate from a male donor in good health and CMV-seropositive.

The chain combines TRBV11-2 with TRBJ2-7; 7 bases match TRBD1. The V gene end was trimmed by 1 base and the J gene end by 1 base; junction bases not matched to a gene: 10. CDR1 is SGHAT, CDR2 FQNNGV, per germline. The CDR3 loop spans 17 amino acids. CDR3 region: CASSLAATGVGSYEQYF. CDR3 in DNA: TGTGCCAGCAGCTTAGCGGCTACAGGGGTAGGGTCCTACGAGCAGTACTTC.

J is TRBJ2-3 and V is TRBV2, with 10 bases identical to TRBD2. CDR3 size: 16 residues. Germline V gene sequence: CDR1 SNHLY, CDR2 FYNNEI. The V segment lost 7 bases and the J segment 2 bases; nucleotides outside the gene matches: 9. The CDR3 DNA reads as TGTGCCAGCAAACATAGCGGGGGGTTATACACAGATACGCAGTATTTT. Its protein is CASKHSGGLYTDTQYF.

The DNA of the CDR3 is TGTGCCAGCAGCCTCCGTGGCGGGGTAAGGACTGAAGCTTTCTTT. Translation: CASSLRGGVRTEAFF. The chain combines TRBV7-9 with TRBJ1-1; D is ambiguous. Germline CDR1 and CDR2: SEHNR and FQNEAQ (reference sequence). The V end was cut by 5 bases, the J end by 5 bases, with 18 bases between. CDR3 size: 15 residues.

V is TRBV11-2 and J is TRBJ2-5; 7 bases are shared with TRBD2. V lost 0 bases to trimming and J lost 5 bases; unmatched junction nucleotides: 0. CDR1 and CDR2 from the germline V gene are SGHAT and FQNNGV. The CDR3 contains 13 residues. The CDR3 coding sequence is TGTGCCAGCAGCTTAGAGGGAGGGGAGACCCAGTACTTC. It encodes CASSLEGGETQYF. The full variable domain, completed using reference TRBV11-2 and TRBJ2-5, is EAGVAQSPRYKIIEKRQSVAFWCNPISGHATLYWYQQILGQGPKLLIQFQNNGVVDDSQLPKDRFSAERLKGVDSTLKIQPAKLEDSAVYLCASSLEGGETQYFGPGTRLLVL.

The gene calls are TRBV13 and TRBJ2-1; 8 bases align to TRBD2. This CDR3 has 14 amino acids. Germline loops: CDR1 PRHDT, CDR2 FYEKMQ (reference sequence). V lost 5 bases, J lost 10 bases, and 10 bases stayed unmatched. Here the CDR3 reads CASSVSRGGWEQFF. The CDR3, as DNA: TGTGCCAGCAGCGTGAGTCGGGGGGGCTGGGAGCAGTTCTTC. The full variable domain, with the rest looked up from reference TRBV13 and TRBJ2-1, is AAGVIQSPRHLIKEKRETATLKCYPIPRHDTVYWYQQGPGQDPQFLISFYEKMQSDKGSIPDRFSAQQFSDYHSELNMSSLELGDSALYFCASSVSRGGWEQFFGPGTRLTVL.

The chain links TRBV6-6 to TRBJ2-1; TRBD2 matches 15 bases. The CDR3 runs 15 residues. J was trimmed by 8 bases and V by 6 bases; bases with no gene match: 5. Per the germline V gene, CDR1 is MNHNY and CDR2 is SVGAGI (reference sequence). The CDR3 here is CASRRTSGGAHEQFF. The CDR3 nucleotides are TGTGCCAGCAGACGGACTAGCGGGGGGGCCCATGAGCAGTTCTTC.

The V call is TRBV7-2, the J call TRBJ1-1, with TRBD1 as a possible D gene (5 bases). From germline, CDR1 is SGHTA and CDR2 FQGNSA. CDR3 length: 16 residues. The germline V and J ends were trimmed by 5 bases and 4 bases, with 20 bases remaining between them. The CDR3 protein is CASSPRWPGGSTEAFF. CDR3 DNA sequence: TGTGCCAGCAGCCCCCGATGGCCGGGGGGTAGCACTGAAGCTTTCTTT.

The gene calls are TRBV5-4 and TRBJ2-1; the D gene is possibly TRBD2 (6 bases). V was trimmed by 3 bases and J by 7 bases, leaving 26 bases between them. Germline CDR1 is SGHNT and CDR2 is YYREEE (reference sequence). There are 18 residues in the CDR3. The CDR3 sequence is CASSSLVGSREEGNEQFF. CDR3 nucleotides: TGTGCCAGCAGCTCGCTGGTCGGTTCGCGGGAAGAGGGGAATGAGCAGTTCTTC.

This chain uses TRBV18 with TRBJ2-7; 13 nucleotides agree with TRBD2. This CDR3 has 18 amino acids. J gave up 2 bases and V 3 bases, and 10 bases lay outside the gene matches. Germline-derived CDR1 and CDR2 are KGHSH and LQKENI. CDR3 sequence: CASSPRDSGLAGAYEQYF. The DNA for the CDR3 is TGTGCCAGCTCACCGAGGGACAGCGGACTAGCGGGAGCCTACGAGCAGTACTTC.

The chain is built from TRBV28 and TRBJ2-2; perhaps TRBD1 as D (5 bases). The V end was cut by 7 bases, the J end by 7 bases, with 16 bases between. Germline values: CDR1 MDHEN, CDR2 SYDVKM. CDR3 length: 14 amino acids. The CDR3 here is CASTFLDTGGELFF. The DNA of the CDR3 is TGTGCCAGCACCTTCCTGGACACTGGCGGGGAGCTGTTTTTT. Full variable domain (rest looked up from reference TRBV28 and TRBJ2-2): DVKVTQSSRYLVKRTGEKVFLECVQDMDHENMFWYRQDPGLGLRLIYFSYDVKMKEKGDIPEGYSVSREKKERFSLILESASTNQTSMYLCASTFLDTGGELFFGEGSRLTVL.

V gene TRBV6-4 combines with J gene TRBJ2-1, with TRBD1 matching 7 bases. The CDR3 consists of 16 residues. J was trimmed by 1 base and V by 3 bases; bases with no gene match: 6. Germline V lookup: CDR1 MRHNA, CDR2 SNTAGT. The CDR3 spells CASSEGGTKSYNEQFF. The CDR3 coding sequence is TGTGCCAGCAGTGAAGGGGGCACCAAGTCCTACAATGAGCAGTTCTTC.

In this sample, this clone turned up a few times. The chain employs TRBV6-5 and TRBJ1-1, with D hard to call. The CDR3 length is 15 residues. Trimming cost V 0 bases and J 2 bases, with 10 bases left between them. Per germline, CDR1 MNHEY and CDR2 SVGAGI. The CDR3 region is CASSYSSRYNTEAFF. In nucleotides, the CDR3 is TGTGCCAGCAGTTACTCGAGCAGGTACAACACTGAAGCTTTCTTT.

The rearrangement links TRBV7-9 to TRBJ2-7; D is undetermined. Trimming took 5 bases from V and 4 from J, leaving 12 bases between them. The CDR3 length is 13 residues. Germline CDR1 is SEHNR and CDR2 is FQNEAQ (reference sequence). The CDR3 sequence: CASSHAAPYEQYF. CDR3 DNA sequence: TGTGCCAGCAGCCACGCGGCCCCTTACGAGCAGTACTTC.

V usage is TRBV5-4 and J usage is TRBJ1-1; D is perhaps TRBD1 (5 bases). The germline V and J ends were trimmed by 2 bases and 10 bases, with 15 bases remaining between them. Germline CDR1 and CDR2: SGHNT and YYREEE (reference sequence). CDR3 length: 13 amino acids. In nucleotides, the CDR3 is TGTGCCAGCAGCTTAGGGTCATTAGGGGCAGCTTTCTTT. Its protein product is CASSLGSLGAAFF.

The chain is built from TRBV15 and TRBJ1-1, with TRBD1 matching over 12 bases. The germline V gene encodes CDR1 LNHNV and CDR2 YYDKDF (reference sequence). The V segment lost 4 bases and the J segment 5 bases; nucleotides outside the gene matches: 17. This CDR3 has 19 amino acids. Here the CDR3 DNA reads TGTGCCACCAGCATCGACGGGACAGGGGGCGGCAGTTGGGGTACTGAAGCTTTCTTT. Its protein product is CATSIDGTGGGSWGTEAFF.

The CDR3 DNA follows: TGTGCCAGCAGCCTACAGGGACACAGCACTGAAGCTTTCTTT. Its translation is CASSLQGHSTEAFF. The chain couples TRBV9 to TRBJ1-1, with a possible D match to TRBD1 (6 bases). CDR3 length equals 14 residues. V lost 4 bases and J lost 4, with 14 bases in between. The germline CDR1 and CDR2 sequences are SGDLS and YYNGEE.

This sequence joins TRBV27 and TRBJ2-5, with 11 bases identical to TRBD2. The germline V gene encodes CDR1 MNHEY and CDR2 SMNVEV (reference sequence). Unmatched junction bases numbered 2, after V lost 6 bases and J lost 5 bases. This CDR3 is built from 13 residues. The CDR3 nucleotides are TGTGCCAGCAGACCTAGCGGGGGGGAGACCCAGTACTTC. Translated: CASRPSGGETQYF.

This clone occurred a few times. CDR3 residues: CASSLGQGSTEAFF. The CDR3 DNA sequence: TGTGCCAGCAGCTTGGGTCAGGGTAGCACTGAAGCTTTCTTT. The rearrangement links TRBV5-4 to TRBJ1-1; maybe TRBD1 (5 bases). Trimming removed 0 bases from V and 4 bases from J, with 10 bases in between. Per germline, CDR1 SGHNT and CDR2 YYREEE (reference sequence). This CDR3 has 14 residues.

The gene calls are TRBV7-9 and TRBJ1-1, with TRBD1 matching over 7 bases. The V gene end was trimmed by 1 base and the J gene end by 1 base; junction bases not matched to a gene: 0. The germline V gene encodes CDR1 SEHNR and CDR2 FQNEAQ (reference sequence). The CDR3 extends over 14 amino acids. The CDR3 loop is CASSLGDRNTEAFF. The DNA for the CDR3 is TGTGCCAGCAGCTTAGGGGACAGGAACACTGAAGCTTTCTTT.

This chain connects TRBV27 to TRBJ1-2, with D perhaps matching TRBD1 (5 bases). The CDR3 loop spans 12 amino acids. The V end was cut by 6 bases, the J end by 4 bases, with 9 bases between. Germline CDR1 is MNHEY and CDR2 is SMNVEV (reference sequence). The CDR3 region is CASSPGGYGYTF. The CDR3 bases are TGTGCCAGCAGCCCCGGGGGCTATGGCTACACCTTC.

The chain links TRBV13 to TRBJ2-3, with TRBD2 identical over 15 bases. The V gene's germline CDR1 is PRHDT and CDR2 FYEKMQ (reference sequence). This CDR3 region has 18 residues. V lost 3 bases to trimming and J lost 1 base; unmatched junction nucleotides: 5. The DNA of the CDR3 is TGTGCCAGCAGCTTCGGGACTAGCGGGAGGATCGGCACAGATACGCAGTATTTT. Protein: CASSFGTSGRIGTDTQYF.

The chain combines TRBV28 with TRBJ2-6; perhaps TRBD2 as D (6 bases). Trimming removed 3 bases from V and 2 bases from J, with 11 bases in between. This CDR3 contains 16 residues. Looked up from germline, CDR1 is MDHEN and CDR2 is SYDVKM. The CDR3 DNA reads TGTGCCAGCAGTTTCAGGCCGGGAGCTGGGGCCAACGTCCTGACTTTC. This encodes CASSFRPGAGANVLTF.

The CDR3 protein is CASSYSPGQGAEQYF. The CDR3 DNA follows: TGTGCCAGCAGCTATAGCCCGGGACAGGGGGCCGAGCAGTACTTC. This sequence joins TRBV5-4 and TRBJ2-7, with 12 bases matching TRBD1. The CDR3 is 15 amino acids. Germline CDR1 and CDR2: SGHNT and YYREEE (reference sequence). The J segment lost 6 bases and the V segment lost 3 bases, leaving 7 bases of the junction unmatched.

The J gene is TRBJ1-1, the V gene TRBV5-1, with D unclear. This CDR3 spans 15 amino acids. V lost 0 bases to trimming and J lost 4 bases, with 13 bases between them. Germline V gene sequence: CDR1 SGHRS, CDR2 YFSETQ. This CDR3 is CASSLVPGSRTEAFF. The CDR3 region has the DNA TGCGCCAGCAGCTTGGTTCCAGGATCACGCACTGAAGCTTTCTTT.

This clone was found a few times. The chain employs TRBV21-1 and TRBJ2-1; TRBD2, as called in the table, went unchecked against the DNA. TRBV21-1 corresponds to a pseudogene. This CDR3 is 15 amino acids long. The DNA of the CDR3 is TGTGCCAGCCCCGGGGGCCTAGCGGATTACAATGAGCAGTTCTTC. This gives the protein CASPGGLADYNEQFF.